This T cell receptor (beta chain) was sequenced in a study of CD4 and CD8 cells across lung adenocarcinoma regions. V shed 6 bases and J 2 bases; nucleotides not matched to a gene: 4. The length of the CDR3 is 14 residues. CDR1 is MNHNY and CDR2 is SVGAGI in the germline V gene (reference sequence). Donors had localized lung adenocarcinoma, a non-small cell lung cancer. This clonotype is large (0.1 to 1%) within its sample. TCRdb reprocessed the PCR reads via MiXCR and lists one record per CDR3 protein. Of some 9,700 distinct CDR3 sequences listed, approximately 53% were seen once; the top ten hold roughly 43%.

This chain uses TRBV6-6 with TRBJ2-1; TRBD1 matches at 7 bases. The specimen was CD8+ T cells from the margin of a lung tumor. The sequence was obtained from a female donor with lung adenocarcinoma. The CD4 and CD8 labels of this study may be unreliable. CDR3 protein: CASRRQGTYNEQFF. The CDR3 bases are TGTGCCAGCAGGAGACAGGGTACCTACAATGAGCAGTTCTTC.